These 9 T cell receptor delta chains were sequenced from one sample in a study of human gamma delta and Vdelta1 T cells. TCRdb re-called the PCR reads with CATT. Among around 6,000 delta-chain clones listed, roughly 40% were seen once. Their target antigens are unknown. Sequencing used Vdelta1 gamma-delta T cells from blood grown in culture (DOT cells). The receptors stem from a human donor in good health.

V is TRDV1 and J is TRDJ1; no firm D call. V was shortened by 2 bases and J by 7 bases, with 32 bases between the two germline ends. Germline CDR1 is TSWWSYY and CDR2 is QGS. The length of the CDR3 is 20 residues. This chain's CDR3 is CALGESLVPPVLTGSIKLIF. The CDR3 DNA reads TGTGCTCTTGGGGAATCTTTGGTTCCCCCAGTACTGACCGGTAGCATTAAACTCATCTTT.

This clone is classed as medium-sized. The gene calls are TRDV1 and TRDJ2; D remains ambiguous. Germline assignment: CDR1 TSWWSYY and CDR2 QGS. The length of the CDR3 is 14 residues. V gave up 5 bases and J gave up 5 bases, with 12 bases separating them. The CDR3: CALGSFSGTAQLFF. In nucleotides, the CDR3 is TGTGCTCTTGGGAGCTTTTCCGGAACAGCACAACTCTTCTTT.

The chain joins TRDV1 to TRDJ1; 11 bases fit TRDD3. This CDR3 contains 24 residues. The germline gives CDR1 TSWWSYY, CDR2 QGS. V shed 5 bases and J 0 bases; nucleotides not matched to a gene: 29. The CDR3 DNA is TGTGCTCTTGGGCCACATTGGCTACTGGTGCTGGGGGATACCTACTACTCGTACACCGATAAACTCATCTTT. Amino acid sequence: CALGPHWLLVLGDTYYSYTDKLIF.

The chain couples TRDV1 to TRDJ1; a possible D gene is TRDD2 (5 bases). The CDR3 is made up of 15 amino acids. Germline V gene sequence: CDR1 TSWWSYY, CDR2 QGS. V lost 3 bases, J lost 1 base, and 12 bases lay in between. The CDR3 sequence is CALGDYSFPTDKLIF. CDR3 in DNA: TGTGCTCTTGGGGACTATTCCTTTCCCACCGATAAACTCATCTTT.

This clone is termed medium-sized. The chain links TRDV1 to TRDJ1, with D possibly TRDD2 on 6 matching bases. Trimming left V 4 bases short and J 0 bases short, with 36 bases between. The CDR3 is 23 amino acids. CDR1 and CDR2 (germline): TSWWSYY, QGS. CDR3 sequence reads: CALGGNKGPTLGSNRKDTDKLIF. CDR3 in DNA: TGTGCTCTTGGGGGGAACAAAGGTCCTACGTTGGGATCGAATCGAAAAGACACCGATAAACTCATCTTT.

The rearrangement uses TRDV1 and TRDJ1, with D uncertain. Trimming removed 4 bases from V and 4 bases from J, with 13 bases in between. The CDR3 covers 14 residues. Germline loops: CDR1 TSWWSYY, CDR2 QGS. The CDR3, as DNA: TGTGCTCTTGGGGGGGGCCTGCCGGGCGATAAACTCATCTTT. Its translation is CALGGGLPGDKLIF.

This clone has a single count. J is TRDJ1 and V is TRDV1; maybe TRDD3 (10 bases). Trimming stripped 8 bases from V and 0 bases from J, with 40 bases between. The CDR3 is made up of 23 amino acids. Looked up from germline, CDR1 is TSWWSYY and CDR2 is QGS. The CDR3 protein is CALTGLPSYSTGGFLRYTDKLIF. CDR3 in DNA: TGTGCTCTTACCGGGTTACCTTCCTACAGTACTGGGGGATTCTTGAGGTACACCGATAAACTCATCTTT.

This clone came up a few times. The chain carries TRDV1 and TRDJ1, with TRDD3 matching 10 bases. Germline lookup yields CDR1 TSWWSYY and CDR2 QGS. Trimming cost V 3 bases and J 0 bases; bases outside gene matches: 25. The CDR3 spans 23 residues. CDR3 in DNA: TGTGCTCTTGGGGATTCCCTCCTTCCTATTGGTGACTGGGGGATCCTGTACACCGATAAACTCATCTTT. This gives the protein CALGDSLLPIGDWGILYTDKLIF.

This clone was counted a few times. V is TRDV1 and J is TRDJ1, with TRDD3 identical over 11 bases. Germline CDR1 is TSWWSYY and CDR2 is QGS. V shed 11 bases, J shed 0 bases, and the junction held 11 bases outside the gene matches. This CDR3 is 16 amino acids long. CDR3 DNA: TGTGCTATCTACCCTGGGGGATACTCGTACACCGATAAACTCATCTTT. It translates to CAIYPGGYSYTDKLIF.